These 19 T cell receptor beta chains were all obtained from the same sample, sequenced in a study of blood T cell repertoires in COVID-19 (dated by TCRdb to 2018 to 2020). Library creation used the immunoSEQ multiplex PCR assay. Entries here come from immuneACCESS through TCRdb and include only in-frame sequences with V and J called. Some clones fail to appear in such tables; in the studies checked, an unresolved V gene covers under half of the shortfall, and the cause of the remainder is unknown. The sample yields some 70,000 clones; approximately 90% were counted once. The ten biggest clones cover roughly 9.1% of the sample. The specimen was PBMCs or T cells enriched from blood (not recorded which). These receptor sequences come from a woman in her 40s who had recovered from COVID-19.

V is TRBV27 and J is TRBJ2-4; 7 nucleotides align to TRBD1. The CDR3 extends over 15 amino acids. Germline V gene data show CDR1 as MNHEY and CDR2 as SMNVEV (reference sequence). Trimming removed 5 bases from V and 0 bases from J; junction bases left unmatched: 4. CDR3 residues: CASSPQGVAKNIQYF. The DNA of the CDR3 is TGTGCCAGCAGTCCCCAGGGGGTAGCCAAAAACATTCAGTACTTC.

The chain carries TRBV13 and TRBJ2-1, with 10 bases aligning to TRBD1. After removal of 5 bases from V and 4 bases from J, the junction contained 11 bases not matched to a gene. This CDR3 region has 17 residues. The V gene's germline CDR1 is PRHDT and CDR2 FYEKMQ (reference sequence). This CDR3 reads CASSPRRQGALYNEQFF. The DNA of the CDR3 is TGTGCCAGCAGCCCCCGACGACAGGGGGCGCTTTACAATGAGCAGTTCTTC.

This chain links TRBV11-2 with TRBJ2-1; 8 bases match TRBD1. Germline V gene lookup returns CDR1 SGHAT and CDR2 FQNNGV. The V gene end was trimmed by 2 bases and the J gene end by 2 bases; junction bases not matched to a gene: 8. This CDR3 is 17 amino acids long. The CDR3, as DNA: TGTGCCAGCAGCTTACGGGGCAGGGGGCTGGCCTACAATGAGCAGTTCTTC. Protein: CASSLRGRGLAYNEQFF.

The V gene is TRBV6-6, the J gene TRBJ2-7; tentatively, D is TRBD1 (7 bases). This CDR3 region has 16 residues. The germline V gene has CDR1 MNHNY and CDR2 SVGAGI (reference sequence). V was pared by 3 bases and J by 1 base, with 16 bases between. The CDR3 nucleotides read TGTGCCAGCAGTTATTCGCCAGGGGGGTTTTCCTACGAGCAGTACTTC. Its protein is CASSYSPGGFSYEQYF.

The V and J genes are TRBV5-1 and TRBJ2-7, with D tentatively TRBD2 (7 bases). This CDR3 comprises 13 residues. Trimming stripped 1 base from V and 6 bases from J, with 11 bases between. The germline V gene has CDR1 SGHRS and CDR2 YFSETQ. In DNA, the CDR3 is TGCGCCAGCAGCTTGAGGGCGGGGGCCGAGCAGTACTTC. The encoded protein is CASSLRAGAEQYF.

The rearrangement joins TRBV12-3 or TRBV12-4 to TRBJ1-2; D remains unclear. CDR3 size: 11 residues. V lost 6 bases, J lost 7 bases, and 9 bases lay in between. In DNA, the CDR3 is TGTGCCAGCAGCCAAACAAGTGGCTACACCTTC. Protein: CASSQTSGYTF.

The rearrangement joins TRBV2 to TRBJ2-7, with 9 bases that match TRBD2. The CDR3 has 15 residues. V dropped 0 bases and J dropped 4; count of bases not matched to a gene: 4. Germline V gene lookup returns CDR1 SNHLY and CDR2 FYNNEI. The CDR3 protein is CASSEAASGGYEQYF. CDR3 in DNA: TGTGCCAGCAGTGAAGCAGCCAGCGGGGGGTACGAGCAGTACTTC.

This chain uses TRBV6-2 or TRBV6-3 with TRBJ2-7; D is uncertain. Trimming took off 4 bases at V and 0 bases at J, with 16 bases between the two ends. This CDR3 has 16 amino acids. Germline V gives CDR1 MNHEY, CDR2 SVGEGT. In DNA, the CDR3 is TGTGCCAGCAGTTGGTACAGTCCCTTAATCTCCTACGAGCAGTACTTC. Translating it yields CASSWYSPLISYEQYF.

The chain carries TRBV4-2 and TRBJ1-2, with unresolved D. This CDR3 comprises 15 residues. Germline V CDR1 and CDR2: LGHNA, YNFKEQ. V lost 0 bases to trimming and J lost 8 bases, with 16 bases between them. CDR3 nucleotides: TGTGCCAGCAGCCAAGAAGTTTCCGGGGTGTTAGGCTACACCTTC. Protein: CASSQEVSGVLGYTF.

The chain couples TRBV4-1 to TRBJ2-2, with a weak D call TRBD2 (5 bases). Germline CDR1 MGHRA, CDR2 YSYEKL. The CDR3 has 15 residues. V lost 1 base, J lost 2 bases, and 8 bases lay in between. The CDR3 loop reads CASSQVDFNTGELFF. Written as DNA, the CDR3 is TGCGCCAGCAGCCAAGTGGACTTCAACACCGGGGAGCTGTTTTTT.

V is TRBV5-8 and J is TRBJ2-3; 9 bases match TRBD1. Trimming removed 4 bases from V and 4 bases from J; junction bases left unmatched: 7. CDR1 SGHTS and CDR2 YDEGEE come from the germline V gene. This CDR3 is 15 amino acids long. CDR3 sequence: CASSEMRQGADTQYF. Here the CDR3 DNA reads TGTGCCAGCAGCGAAATGAGACAGGGGGCAGATACGCAGTATTTT. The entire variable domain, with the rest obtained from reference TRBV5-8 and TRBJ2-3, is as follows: EAGVTQSPTHLIKTRGQQATLRCSPISGHTSVYWYQQALGLGLQFLLWYDEGEERNRGNFPPRFSGRQFPNYSSELNVNALELEDSALYLCASSEMRQGADTQYFGPGTRLTVL.

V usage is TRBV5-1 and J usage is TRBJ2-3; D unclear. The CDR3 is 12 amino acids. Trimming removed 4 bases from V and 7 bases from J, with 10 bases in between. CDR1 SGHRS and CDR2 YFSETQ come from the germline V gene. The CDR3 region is CASSPLGHTQYF. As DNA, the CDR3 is TGCGCCAGCAGCCCTCTGGGCCATACGCAGTATTTT.

The CDR3 nucleotides are TGTGCCAGCAGTTCAGGGGGAAGCAATCAGCCCCAGCATTTT. Amino acids: CASSSGGSNQPQHF. The chain carries TRBV27 and TRBJ1-5; 7 positions agree with TRBD1. The CDR3 covers 14 residues. Looked up from germline, CDR1 is MNHEY and CDR2 is SMNVEV (reference sequence). V shed 4 bases, J shed 1 base, and the junction held 1 base outside the gene matches.

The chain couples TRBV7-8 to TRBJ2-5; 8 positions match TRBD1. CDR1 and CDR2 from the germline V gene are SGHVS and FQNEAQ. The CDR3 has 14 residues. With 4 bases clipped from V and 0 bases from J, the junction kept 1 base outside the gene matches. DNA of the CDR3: TGTGCCAGCAGCTCGGACAGGGACCAAGAGACCCAGTACTTC. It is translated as CASSSDRDQETQYF. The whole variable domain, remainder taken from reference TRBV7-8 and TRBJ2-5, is GAGVSQSPRYKVAKRGQDVALRCDPISGHVSLFWYQQALGQGPEFLTYFQNEAQLDKSGLPSDRFFAERPEGSVSTLKIQRTQQEDSAVYLCASSSDRDQETQYFGPGTRLLVL.

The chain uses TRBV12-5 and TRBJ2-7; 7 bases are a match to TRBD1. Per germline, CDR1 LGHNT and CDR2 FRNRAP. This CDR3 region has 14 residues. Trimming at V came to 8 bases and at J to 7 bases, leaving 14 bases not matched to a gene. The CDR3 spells CASSMSGQMMEQYF. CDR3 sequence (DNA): TGTGCTAGTTCGATGTCGGGACAGATGATGGAGCAGTACTTC.

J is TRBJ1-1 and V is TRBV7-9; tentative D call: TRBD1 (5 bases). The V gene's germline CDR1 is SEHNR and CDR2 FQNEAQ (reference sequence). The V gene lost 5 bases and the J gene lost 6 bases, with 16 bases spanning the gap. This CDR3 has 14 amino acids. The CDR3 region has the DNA TGTGCCAGCAGCCCAGGAGGGAAGGGGTCTGAAGCTTTCTTT. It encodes CASSPGGKGSEAFF.

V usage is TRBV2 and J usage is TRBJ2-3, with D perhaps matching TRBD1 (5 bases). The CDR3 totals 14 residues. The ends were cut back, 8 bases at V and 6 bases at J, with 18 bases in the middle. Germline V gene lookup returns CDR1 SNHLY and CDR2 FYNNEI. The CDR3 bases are TGTGCCAGCCAGGGCATCACTACACAGGATACGCAGTATTTT. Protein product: CASQGITTQDTQYF.

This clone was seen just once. The chain's CDR3 is CASSEYRGSTLNTEAFF. The CDR3 DNA follows: TGTGCCAGCAGTGAATATAGAGGGAGCACCCTGAACACTGAAGCTTTCTTT. This chain links TRBV25-1 with TRBJ1-1; D remains unclear. V gave up 0 bases and J gave up 0 bases, with 14 bases separating them. From germline, CDR1 is MGHDK and CDR2 SYGVNS. The CDR3 spans 17 residues.

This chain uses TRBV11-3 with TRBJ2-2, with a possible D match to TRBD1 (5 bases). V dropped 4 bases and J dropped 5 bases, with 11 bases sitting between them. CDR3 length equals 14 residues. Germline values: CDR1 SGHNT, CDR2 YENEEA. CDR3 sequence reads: CASSSTPGTGELFF. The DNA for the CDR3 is TGTGCCAGCAGCTCCACCCCAGGGACCGGGGAGCTGTTTTTT.